This T cell receptor (beta chain) was recovered during a study of tumor-infiltrating lymphocytes in primary liver carcinoma (dated by TCRdb to about 2017). Regarding the complete study: The five patients, three men and two women aged 30 to 69 years, had hepatocellular carcinoma (four) or combined HCC and intrahepatic cholangiocarcinoma (one). Samples yielded roughly 3.65 to 7.13 million productive TCRbeta reads; read depth did not differ significantly between tissue types. A total of some 35 specimens from 5 patients underwent TCRbeta repertoire sequencing, comprising approximately 25 tumor regions, 5 adjacent noncancerous liver tissues and 5 peripheral blood samples. Across five regions of each liver tumor, along with adjacent normal tissue and blood, the study brought together TCRbeta repertoire sequencing, expression microarrays and whole-exome sequencing. Tumors of the five patients were stage T1-T3 N0M0 with maximum diameters of about 4 to 10 cm. To link TCRbeta repertoire diversity with the local molecular phenotype, the 25 to 30 tumor region samples were profiled using Agilent mRNA microarrays. Reproducibility between technical replicate repertoires was high, with correlation coefficients above 0.98 and mean shared-clone rates about 0.89.

Reading the germline V gene gives CDR1 MNHEY and CDR2 SVGEGT. Taken from cysteine to phenylalanine, the CDR3 has 14 residues. The sequence is cut down to CDR3 DNA, 42 bases in frame from base 1. Without any cell sorting, total RNA and DNA were co-extracted from about 20-30 mg of bulk tissue using the AllPrep DNA/RNA mini kit. Between late 2015 and early 2016, a handful of patients in China with histopathologically diagnosed primary liver carcinoma had surgical resection. Chronic HBV infection was present in the patients, and the patients were treatment-naive at sampling. Five spatially separated regions were sampled per tumor: superior, inferior, left-lateral and right-lateral poles, plus the tumor centre. Histological examination found more than 80% viable tumor cells in every tumor sample. Each fresh piece of tumor and adjacent tissue was cut in two, with one half stored in RNAlater at -80 degrees C and the other half sent for histology.

Overall study outcomes, separate from this receptor: With just four or five patients in the study, the authors point out that the findings should be validated in a larger study. Comparison of CD4+ and CD8+ T cell repertoires was precluded by the use of bulk unsorted samples. Only about 8-25% of top clones were found in all five regions of a tumor, suggesting spatial heterogeneity of tumor-infiltrating T cells. Only the TCR beta chain was sequenced, so true repertoire diversity is likely underestimated because unpaired alpha chains were not captured. Repertoire overlap was higher between tumor regions (mean roughly 36%) than tumor-adjacent (around 17%) or tumor-blood (approximately 15%) pairs, consistent with antigen-driven expansion. Compared with blood, tumors had a significantly larger share of the repertoire taken up by the top 250 clones (p = 0.039).

In the case of this clonotype: It lacks a known antigen. An end of the junction does not agree with germline; a read error may underlie this.

A constant-region primer and ProtoScript II reverse transcriptase were used to reverse-transcribe TCRbeta-specific cDNA from 500 ng total RNA. The TCRbeta libraries were prepared through three rounds of nested multiplex PCR following a slightly modified ARM-PCR procedure. Each of the first two PCR rounds ran for about 10 cycles and used multiplex TRBV1-TRBV30 forward primers together with a Cbeta reverse primer. Sample barcodes and Illumina adapters were added in a final 25-cycle PCR using Deep VentR polymerase. Before sequencing, amplicons of 200-500 bp were purified from gel using a QIAquick gel extraction kit. TCRbeta amplicons were sequenced on an Illumina HiSeq 2500 with 250-bp paired-end reads. As for the original processing: Trimmomatic v0.33 was used to quality-trim the reads, and FLASH v1.2.11 was used to merge paired reads so that full CDR3 sequences could be recovered. V, D and J germline segments were assigned to the rearranged TCRbeta sequences using MiGEC v1.2.1b. Clonotype statistics, along with Shannon-Wiener diversity indices, were calculated using VDJtools v1.0.0. Except for diversity analysis, only the 250 most abundant clonotypes of each sample were used in subsequent analyses to reduce sampling bias. TCRdb's own reprocessing of the public reads used fastp at Q25 and MiXCR and kept productive beta chains. Rows are combined by CDR3 protein, so each entry shows the most common genes and DNA. For this entry, the V and J calls and clone size follow TCRdb and not the study's own pipeline. This sample holds 100,000 or so distinct CDR3 sequences; roughly four fifths were observed only once. The top ten clones comprise approximately 21% of the sample.

What was sequenced was liver tumor tissue from sampling region 3. This specimen's cell subset or site label, per the study, means: tumor region T3, left-lateral pole. The V gene is TRBV6-2 or TRBV6-3 and the J gene is TRBJ2-3, with TRBD1 identical over 11 junction bases. This clonotype originated in a middle-aged man with primary liver carcinoma and hepatitis B virus infection. The CDR3 region: CANSYGQGADTQFF. The DNA is as follows: TGTGCCAACAGTTACGGACAGGGGGCAGATACGCAGTTTTTT.